The clone carrying this T cell receptor beta chain was seen at least ten times. TCRdb re-called the RACE reads with MiXCR, one entry per CDR3 protein. The sample gives 380,000 or so distinct CDR3 sequences, around 4.8% of which show up once; around 2.3% is in the top ten. The record originates from a study of human T cells and chemical hapten exposure. The time point: patch test 1, 2 weeks after DPC sensitization. Treatment noted: therapeutic diphenylcyclopropenone sensitization with weekly scalp DPC. V dropped 6 bases and J dropped 4; count of bases not matched to a gene: 11. The CDR3 sequence is 15 residues long.

The sequence derives from a woman aged 50 to 60 with alopecia areata. Some clones in this sample may be carry-over from other donors' samples. The rearrangement links TRBV12-3 or TRBV12-4 to TRBJ1-2, with 7 positions matching TRBD1. Sequencing was performed on whole blood, taken in connection with sensitization to the hapten diphenylcyclopropenone (DPC). The CDR3 spells CASRGGDSLAYGYTF. The CDR3 DNA is TGTGCCAGCAGGGGAGGGGACAGTTTAGCCTATGGCTACACCTTC.